A selection of T cell receptor beta chains follows, all from one sample in a study of cytomegalovirus exposure and HLA in healthy donors. Generated by immunoSEQ multiplex PCR, the TCRdb table keeps only in-frame clones and is missing some. Seen here are some 190,000 clones, about 77% observed once, and the top ten hold 2.5% to 3%. Sequencing was performed on PBMCs. Receptors originate from a female donor in good health and CMV-seronegative. CDR3s include the opening cysteine and the closing phenylalanine or tryptophan. D genes are given only for firm matches. Not all rows give a size; the values are once, few, many and, for expanded clones, a class.

size: -; D: -; J: TRBJ1-1; V: TRBV7-6; CDR3: CASSPRGYTEAFF; DNA: TGTGCCAGCAGCCCCAGGGGATACACTGAAGCTTTCTTT
size: -; D: -; J: TRBJ2-7; V: TRBV27; CDR3: CASALYGREQYF; DNA: TGTGCCAGCGCCCTATACGGTCGAGAGCAGTACTTC
size: -; D: -; J: TRBJ1-3; V: TRBV9; CDR3: CASSPRDIFGNTIYF; DNA: TGTGCCAGCAGCCCCCGGGACATCTTCGGAAACACCATATATTTT
size: -; D: -; J: TRBJ2-7; V: TRBV14; CDR3: CAPGRTIGRGYEQYF; DNA: TGTGCCCCGGGAAGGACTATCGGCCGGGGGTACGAGCAGTACTTC
size: -; D: -; J: TRBJ2-5; V: TRBV4-1; CDR3: CASSQLLQGTQYF; DNA: TGCGCCAGCAGCCAATTGCTCCAGGGGACCCAGTACTTC
size: -; D: TRBD2; J: TRBJ2-7; V: TRBV5-1; CDR3: CASSLEGLAGAYEQYF; DNA: TGCGCCAGCAGCTTGGAGGGACTAGCGGGAGCCTACGAGCAGTACTTC
size: -; D: TRBD1; J: TRBJ1-1; V: TRBV5-1; CDR3: CASSSGQGVTEAFF; DNA: TGCGCCAGCAGCTCGGGACAGGGTGTCACTGAAGCTTTCTTT
size: -; D: -; J: TRBJ2-2; V: TRBV7-3; CDR3: CASSPQGSMGTGELFF; DNA: TGTGCCAGCAGCCCACAGGGATCGATGGGAACCGGGGAGCTGTTTTTT
size: once; D: TRBD1; J: TRBJ2-5; V: TRBV30; CDR3: CATSGDRAMETQYF; DNA: TGTGCCACCTCGGGGGACAGGGCGATGGAGACCCAGTACTTC
size: -; D: -; J: TRBJ1-2; V: TRBV7-9; CDR3: CASSLGFSGGYTF; DNA: TGTGCCAGCAGCTTAGGGTTTTCCGGTGGCTACACCTTC
size: few; D: TRBD1; J: TRBJ2-6; V: TRBV13; CDR3: CASSYSGTGSVGANVLTF; DNA: TGTGCCAGCAGCTATTCCGGGACAGGGTCAGTAGGGGCCAACGTCCTGACTTTC
size: -; D: TRBD1; J: TRBJ1-1; V: TRBV28; CDR3: CASGTGNTEAFF; DNA: TGTGCCAGCGGGACAGGGAACACTGAAGCTTTCTTT
size: -; D: TRBD2; J: TRBJ2-1; V: TRBV28; CDR3: CASSTIHMGSGYNEQFF; DNA: TGTGCCAGCAGTACCATTCATATGGGTAGCGGGTACAATGAGCAGTTCTTC
size: few; D: -; J: TRBJ2-5; V: TRBV9; CDR3: CASSVEGQQTQYF; DNA: TGTGCCAGCAGCGTAGAAGGACAGCAAACCCAGTACTTC
size: once; D: TRBD1; J: TRBJ2-1; V: TRBV6-5; CDR3: CASSYSIFVQGNEQFF; DNA: TGTGCCAGCAGTTACTCGATTTTTGTACAGGGGAATGAGCAGTTCTTC
size: -; D: -; J: TRBJ1-4; V: TRBV4-1; CDR3: CASSPYHRADYEKLFF; DNA: TGCGCCAGCAGCCCCTACCACAGGGCTGATTATGAAAAACTGTTTTTT
size: -; D: TRBD2; J: TRBJ2-1; V: TRBV27; CDR3: CASSLPSGRRITEQFF; DNA: TGTGCCAGCAGTCTACCAAGCGGGAGAAGGATTACTGAGCAGTTCTTC
size: -; D: TRBD1; J: TRBJ2-7; V: TRBV7-9; CDR3: CASSLGDSSYEQYF; DNA: TGTGCCAGCAGCTTAGGGGACAGCTCCTACGAGCAGTACTTC
size: -; D: -; J: TRBJ2-1; V: TRBV18; CDR3: CASSPKDRPRGDEQFF; DNA: TGTGCCAGCTCACCAAAGGACAGACCTCGTGGAGATGAGCAGTTCTTC
size: -; D: -; J: TRBJ1-1; V: TRBV11-3; CDR3: CASKGRGTAEAFF; DNA: TGTGCCAGCAAAGGCAGGGGCACGGCTGAAGCTTTCTTT
size: -; D: TRBD2; J: TRBJ2-1; V: TRBV7-9; CDR3: CASSSRLAGNEQFF; DNA: TGTGCCAGCAGCTCGCGACTAGCGGGGAATGAGCAGTTCTTC
size: -; D: -; J: TRBJ2-1; V: TRBV2; CDR3: CASSSTGIQDEQFF; DNA: TGTGCCAGCTCTAGCACAGGGATACAGGATGAGCAGTTCTTC
size: -; D: -; J: TRBJ1-5; V: TRBV7-2; CDR3: CASSPGGGQPQHF; DNA: TGTGCCAGCAGCCCGGGCGGGGGTCAGCCCCAGCATTTT
size: -; D: -; J: TRBJ2-1; V: TRBV11-2; CDR3: CASSLASSEQFF; DNA: TGTGCCAGCAGCTTAGCTAGCAGTGAGCAGTTCTTC